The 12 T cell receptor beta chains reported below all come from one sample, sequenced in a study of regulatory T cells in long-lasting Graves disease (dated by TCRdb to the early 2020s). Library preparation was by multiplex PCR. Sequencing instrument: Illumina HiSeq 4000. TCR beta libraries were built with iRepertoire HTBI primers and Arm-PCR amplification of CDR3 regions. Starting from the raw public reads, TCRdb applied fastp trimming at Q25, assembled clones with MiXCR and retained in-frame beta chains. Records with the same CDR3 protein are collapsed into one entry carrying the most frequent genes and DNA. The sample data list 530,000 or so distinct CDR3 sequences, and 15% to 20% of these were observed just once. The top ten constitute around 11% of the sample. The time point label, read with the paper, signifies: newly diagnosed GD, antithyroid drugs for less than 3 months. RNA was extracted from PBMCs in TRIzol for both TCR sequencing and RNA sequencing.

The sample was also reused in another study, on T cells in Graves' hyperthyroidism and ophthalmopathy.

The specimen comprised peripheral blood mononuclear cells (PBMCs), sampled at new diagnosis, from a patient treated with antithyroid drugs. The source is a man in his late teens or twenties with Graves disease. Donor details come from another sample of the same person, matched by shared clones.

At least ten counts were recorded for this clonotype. The DNA of the CDR3 is TGCGCCAGCAGCCCAGTTGGGGGGACGGAGACCCAGTACTTC. Its protein is CASSPVGGTETQYF. This chain joins TRBV5-1 and TRBJ2-5, with D tentatively TRBD2 (6 bases). Trimming stripped 4 bases from V and 5 bases from J, with 15 bases between. In germline, CDR1 is SGHRS, CDR2 YFSETQ. This CDR3 spans 14 amino acids.

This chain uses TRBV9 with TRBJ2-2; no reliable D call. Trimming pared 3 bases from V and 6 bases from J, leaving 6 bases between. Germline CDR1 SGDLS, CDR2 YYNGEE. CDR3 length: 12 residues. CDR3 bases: TGTGCCAGCAGCGCCCTCTCCGGGGAGCTGTTTTTT. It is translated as CASSALSGELFF.

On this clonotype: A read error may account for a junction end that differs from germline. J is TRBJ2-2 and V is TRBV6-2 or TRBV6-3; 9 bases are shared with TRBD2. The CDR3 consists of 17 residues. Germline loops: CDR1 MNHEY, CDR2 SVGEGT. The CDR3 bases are TGTGCCGGCAGTTACTCATCTAGCGGGATGAACACCGGGGAGCTGTTTTTT. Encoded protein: CAGSYSSSGMNTGELFF.

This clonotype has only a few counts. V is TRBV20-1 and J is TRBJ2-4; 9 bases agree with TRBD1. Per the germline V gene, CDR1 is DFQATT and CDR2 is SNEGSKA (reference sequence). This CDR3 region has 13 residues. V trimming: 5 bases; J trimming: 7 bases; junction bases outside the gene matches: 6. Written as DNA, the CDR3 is TGCAGTGCTGCCGGACAGGGGTGGAACATTCAGTACTTC. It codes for CSAAGQGWNIQYF.

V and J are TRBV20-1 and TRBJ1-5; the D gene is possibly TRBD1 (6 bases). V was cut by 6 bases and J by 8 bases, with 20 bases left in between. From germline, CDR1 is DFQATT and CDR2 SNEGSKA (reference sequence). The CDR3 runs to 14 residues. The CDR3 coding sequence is TGCAGTGCCCCCCCGAGGGGGGTTAAAGAGCCCCAGCATTTT. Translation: CSAPPRGVKEPQHF.

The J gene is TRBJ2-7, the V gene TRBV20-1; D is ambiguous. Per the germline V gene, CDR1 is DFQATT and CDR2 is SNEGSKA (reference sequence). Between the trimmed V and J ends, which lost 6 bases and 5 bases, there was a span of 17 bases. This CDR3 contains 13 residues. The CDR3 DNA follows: TGCAGTGCCCCTCCCGGACCCGCTGACGAGCAGTACTTC. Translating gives CSAPPGPADEQYF.

The CDR3 loop reads CASSTYRASNQPQHF. The CDR3 bases are TGTGCCAGTAGTACCTACAGGGCTAGCAATCAGCCCCAGCATTTT. This sequence joins TRBV19 and TRBJ1-5, with a tentative D call TRBD1 (6 bases). Germline CDR1 reads LNHDA; CDR2 reads SQIVND (reference sequence). Trimming took 4 bases from V and 0 from J, leaving 10 bases between them. The CDR3 consists of 15 residues. Complete variable domain (other parts from reference TRBV19 and TRBJ1-5): DGGITQSPKYLFRKEGQNVTLSCEQNLNHDAMYWYRQDPGQGLRLIYYSQIVNDFQKGDIAEGYSVSREKKESFPLTVTSAQKNPTAFYLCASSTYRASNQPQHFGDGTRLSIL.

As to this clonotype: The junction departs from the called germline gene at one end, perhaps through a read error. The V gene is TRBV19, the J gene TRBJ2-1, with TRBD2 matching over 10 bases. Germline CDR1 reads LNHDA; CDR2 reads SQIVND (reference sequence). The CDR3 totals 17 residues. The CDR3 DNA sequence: TGTGCCAGTAGCATAGTGGCTAGCGGGAGCGGTTACAATGAGCAGTTCTTC. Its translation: CASSIVASGSGYNEQFF. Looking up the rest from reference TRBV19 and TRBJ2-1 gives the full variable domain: DGGITQSPKYLFRKEGQNVTLSCEQNLNHDAMYWYRQDPGQGLRLIYYSQIVNDFQKGDIAEGYSVSREKKESFPLTVTSAQKNPTAFYLCASSIVASGSGYNEQFFGPGTRLTVL.

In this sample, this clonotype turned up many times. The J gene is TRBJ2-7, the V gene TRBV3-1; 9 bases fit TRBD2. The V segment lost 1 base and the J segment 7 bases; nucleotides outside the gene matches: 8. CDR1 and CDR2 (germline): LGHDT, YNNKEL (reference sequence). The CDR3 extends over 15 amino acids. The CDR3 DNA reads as TGTGCCAGCAGCCAAGGGAGTGTTAGCGGGAGAGAGCAGTACTTC. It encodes CASSQGSVSGREQYF.

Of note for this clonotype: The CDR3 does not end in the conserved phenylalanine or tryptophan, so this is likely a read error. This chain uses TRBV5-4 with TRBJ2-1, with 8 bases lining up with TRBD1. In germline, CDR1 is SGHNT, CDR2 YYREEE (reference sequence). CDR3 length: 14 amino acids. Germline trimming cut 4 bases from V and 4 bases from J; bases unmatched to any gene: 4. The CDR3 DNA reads TGTGCCAGCAGCCCAGGGGGCAGGTACAATGAGCAGTTCTCC. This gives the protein CASSPGGRYNEQFS.

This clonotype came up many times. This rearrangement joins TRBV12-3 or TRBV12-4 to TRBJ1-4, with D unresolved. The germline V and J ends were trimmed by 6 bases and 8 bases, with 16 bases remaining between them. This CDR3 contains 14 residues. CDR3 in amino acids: CASREGGVGEKLFF. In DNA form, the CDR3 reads TGTGCCAGCAGAGAGGGCGGGGTAGGGGAAAAACTGTTTTTT.

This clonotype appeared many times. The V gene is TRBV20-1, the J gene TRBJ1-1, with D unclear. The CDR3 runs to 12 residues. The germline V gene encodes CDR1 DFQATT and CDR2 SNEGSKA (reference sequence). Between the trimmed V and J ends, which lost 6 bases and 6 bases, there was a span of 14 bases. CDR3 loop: CSATDQGAEAFF. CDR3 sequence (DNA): TGCAGTGCCACGGACCAAGGAGCTGAAGCTTTCTTT.